The 17 T cell receptor beta chains presented below share a single source sample, sequenced in a study of shared T cell receptors in the human thymus. Repertoires were generated with immunoSEQ multiplex PCR, while TCRdb's copy carries only in-frame clones and drops some. The data contain 720,000 or so clones, 75% to 90% of them singletons. The data were also submitted as part of a second study, on human thymus T cells.

Sequenced: thymocytes. These receptor sequences come from a girl under two years old with a congenital heart defect.

This rearrangement joins TRBV5-1 to TRBJ2-1; 15 bases fit TRBD2. The length of the CDR3 is 17 residues. V dropped 3 bases and J dropped 6; count of bases not matched to a gene: 7. Germline-derived CDR1 and CDR2 are SGHRS and YFSETQ. The CDR3 coding sequence is TGCGCCAGCAGCTCTCCCCGGACTAGCGGGGGGGCCAATGAGCAGTTCTTC. This gives the protein CASSSPRTSGGANEQFF.

The chain uses TRBV6-5 and TRBJ2-7; weak D call: TRBD1 (5 bases). Trimming removed 6 bases from V and 2 bases from J, with 14 bases in between. The germline CDR1 and CDR2 sequences are MNHEY and SVGAGI. The CDR3 covers 14 residues. The CDR3 DNA follows: TGTGCCAGCAGCCCCAGGGCATTCCCCTACGAGCAGTACTTC. Amino acid sequence: CASSPRAFPYEQYF.

The chain uses TRBV7-9 and TRBJ1-2, with TRBD1 as a possible D gene (6 bases). The germline V and J ends were trimmed by 4 bases and 6 bases, with 21 bases remaining between them. Per the germline V gene, CDR1 is SEHNR and CDR2 is FQNEAQ (reference sequence). This CDR3 spans 16 amino acids. The CDR3 bases are TGTGCCAGCAGCTATCTTCGACCCGGGACAAAGAATGGCTACACCTTC. Encoded protein: CASSYLRPGTKNGYTF.

This clone was seen a single time. The chain combines TRBV2 with TRBJ1-2; TRBD1 matches at 8 bases. Trimming cost V 3 bases and J 0 bases; bases outside gene matches: 12. CDR1 and CDR2 from the germline V gene are SNHLY and FYNNEI. This CDR3 has 18 amino acids. The CDR3 DNA reads TGTGCCAGCAGTGATGTGGGCCAGGGGGCCGGAGCTAACTATGGCTACACCTTC. Protein product: CASSDVGQGAGANYGYTF.

The chain carries TRBV2 and TRBJ1-3; D is unresolved. CDR1 SNHLY and CDR2 FYNNEI come from the germline V gene. CDR3 length: 14 amino acids. V lost 7 bases and J lost 0, with 10 bases in between. CDR3 sequence (DNA): TGTGCCAGCACGACAAATAGCTCTGGAAACACCATATATTTT. Its translation is CASTTNSSGNTIYF.

This clone was detected once. The chain couples TRBV6-5 to TRBJ1-1; D not resolved. The CDR3 is 11 residues long. Germline V CDR1 and CDR2: MNHEY, SVGAGI. V shed 2 bases and J shed 7 bases, with 5 bases lying between them. The CDR3 sequence is CASSYALEAFF. The CDR3 DNA reads TGTGCCAGCAGTTACGCGCTTGAAGCTTTCTTT.

The chain recombines TRBV28 with TRBJ2-1; 9 bases line up with TRBD1. Unmatched junction bases numbered 4, after V lost 3 bases and J lost 4 bases. CDR1 is MDHEN and CDR2 is SYDVKM in the germline V gene. The CDR3 covers 15 residues. The CDR3 DNA follows: TGTGCCAGCAGTTTGACAGGGGGTATGTACAATGAGCAGTTCTTC. As protein: CASSLTGGMYNEQFF.

In this sample, this clone turned up a few times. The CDR3: CASSESWTKAYNEQFF. The CDR3 DNA sequence: TGCGCCAGCAGTGAGTCATGGACTAAGGCCTACAATGAGCAGTTCTTC. V gene TRBV10-2 combines with J gene TRBJ2-1, with D possibly being TRBD2 (6 bases). CDR3 size: 16 residues. The V end was cut by 0 bases, the J end by 2 bases, with 11 bases between. The germline V gene encodes CDR1 WSHSY and CDR2 SAAADI.

CDR3: CASYSPLSGGGAKNEQYF. CDR3 DNA sequence: TGTGCCTCCTACAGCCCATTGTCTGGCGGGGGGGCTAAGAACGAGCAGTACTTC. The chain couples TRBV27 to TRBJ2-7; 9 bases match TRBD2. V shed 11 bases and J 5 bases; nucleotides not matched to a gene: 25. The germline CDR1 and CDR2 sequences are MNHEY and SMNVEV (reference sequence). The CDR3 covers 18 residues.

V and J are TRBV6-1 and TRBJ1-2; 7 nucleotides align to TRBD1. CDR1 MNHNS and CDR2 SASEGT come from the germline V gene. The V and J ends lost 1 base and 4 bases, in that order; junction bases with no gene match: 9. This CDR3 is built from 16 residues. The CDR3 spells CASSEDQLGGGYGYTF. The CDR3 DNA is TGTGCCAGCAGTGAAGATCAACTAGGGGGCGGCTATGGCTACACCTTC.

This CDR3 reads CASVELTSSYNEQFF. CDR3 nucleotides: TGTGCCAGCGTCGAACTTACTAGCTCCTACAATGAGCAGTTCTTC. This sequence joins TRBV13 and TRBJ2-1, with D possibly TRBD2 on 5 matching bases. Trimming removed 8 bases at V and 0 bases at J, with 14 bases between. CDR1 PRHDT and CDR2 FYEKMQ come from the germline V gene (reference sequence). CDR3 length: 15 residues.

This clone was counted a single time. The J gene is TRBJ2-1, the V gene TRBV18; the match to TRBD2 covers 9 bases. The CDR3 is made up of 16 amino acids. Unmatched junction bases numbered 8, after V lost 2 bases and J lost 6 bases. Germline V gene lookup returns CDR1 KGHSH and CDR2 LQKENI. The CDR3 loop is CASSPWGGLARNEQFF. The CDR3, as DNA: TGTGCCAGCTCACCATGGGGGGGACTAGCCCGCAATGAGCAGTTCTTC.

The rearrangement uses TRBV27 and TRBJ2-3; 11 bases are a match to TRBD2. With 8 bases clipped from V and 0 bases from J, the junction kept 4 bases outside the gene matches. In germline, CDR1 is MNHEY, CDR2 SMNVEV (reference sequence). This CDR3 contains 15 residues. This CDR3 reads CASGTSGGSTDTQYF. The CDR3 bases are TGTGCCAGCGGTACTAGCGGGGGTAGCACAGATACGCAGTATTTT.

CDR3 amino acids: CASSTLTPDYGYTF. CDR3 nucleotides: TGTGCCAGCAGTACCCTGACACCCGACTATGGCTACACCTTC. The chain couples TRBV6-1 to TRBJ1-2; the D is unclear. Trimming shortened V by 5 bases and J by 3 bases, and 13 bases separated the two germline ends. The CDR3 totals 14 residues. Germline V gene sequence: CDR1 MNHNS, CDR2 SASEGT.

The chain employs TRBV5-1 and TRBJ1-1, with D possibly TRBD1 on 6 matching bases. Trimming removed 2 bases from V and 2 bases from J, with 16 bases in between. In germline, CDR1 is SGHRS, CDR2 YFSETQ. CDR3 length equals 16 residues. In DNA, the CDR3 is TGCGCCAGCAGCTTTCAGGGGAACAGGGTAAACACTGAAGCTTTCTTT. As protein: CASSFQGNRVNTEAFF.

This clone was seen a single time. The chain joins TRBV5-1 to TRBJ1-1, with D possibly matching TRBD1 (5 bases). Germline V gives CDR1 SGHRS, CDR2 YFSETQ. This CDR3 is 17 amino acids long. V gave up 2 bases and J gave up 0 bases, with 17 bases separating them. CDR3 sequence: CASSFRWRGSMNTEAFF. CDR3 DNA: TGCGCCAGCAGCTTCAGGTGGAGGGGATCCATGAACACTGAAGCTTTCTTT. Full variable domain (remainder filled in from reference TRBV5-1 and TRBJ1-1): KAGVTQTPRYLIKTRGQQVTLSCSPISGHRSVSWYQQTPGQGLQFLFEYFSETQRNKGNFPGRFSGRQFSNSRSEMNVSTLELGDSALYLCASSFRWRGSMNTEAFFGQGTRLTVV.

The rearrangement uses TRBV7-3 and TRBJ2-3; maybe TRBD2 (5 bases). Trimming stripped 11 bases from V and 5 bases from J, with 20 bases between. This CDR3 spans 14 amino acids. Germline V gene sequence: CDR1 SGHTA, CDR2 FQGTGA. The CDR3 nucleotides are TGTGCCTCCTCGGAAGCCCTTCGGGGAGATACGCAGTATTTT. This translates into CASSEALRGDTQYF.